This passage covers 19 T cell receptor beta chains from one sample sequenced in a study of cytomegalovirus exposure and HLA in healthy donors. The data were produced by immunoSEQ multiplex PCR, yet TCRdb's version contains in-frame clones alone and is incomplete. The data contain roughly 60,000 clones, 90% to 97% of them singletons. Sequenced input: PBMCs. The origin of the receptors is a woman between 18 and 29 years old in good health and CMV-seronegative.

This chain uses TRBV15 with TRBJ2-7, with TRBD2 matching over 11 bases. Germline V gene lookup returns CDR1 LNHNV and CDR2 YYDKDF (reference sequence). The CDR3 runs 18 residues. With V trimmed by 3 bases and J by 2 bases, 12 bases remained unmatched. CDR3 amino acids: CATSSPTSGSFGTYEQYF. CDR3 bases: TGTGCCACCAGCAGCCCCACTAGCGGGAGCTTTGGGACCTACGAGCAGTACTTC. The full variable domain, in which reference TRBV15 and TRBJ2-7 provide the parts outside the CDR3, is DAMVIQNPRYQVTQFGKPVTLSCSQTLNHNVMYWYQQKSSQAPKLLFHYYDKDFNNEADTPDNFQSRRPNTSFCFLDIRSPGLGDTAMYLCATSSPTSGSFGTYEQYFGPGTRLTVT.

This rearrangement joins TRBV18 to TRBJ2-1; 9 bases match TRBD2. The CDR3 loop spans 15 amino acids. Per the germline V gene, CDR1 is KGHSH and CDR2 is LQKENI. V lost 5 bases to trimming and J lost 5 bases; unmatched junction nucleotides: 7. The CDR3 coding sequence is TGTGCCAGCTCAGGAGCGGGGGGCCTACACAATGAGCAGTTCTTC. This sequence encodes CASSGAGGLHNEQFF.

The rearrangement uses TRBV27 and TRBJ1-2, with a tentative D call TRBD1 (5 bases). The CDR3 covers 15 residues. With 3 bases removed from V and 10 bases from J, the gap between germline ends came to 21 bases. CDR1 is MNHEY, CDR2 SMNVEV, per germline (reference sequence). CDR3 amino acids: CASSFIRGSPRDYTF. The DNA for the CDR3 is TGTGCCAGCAGTTTTATTCGTGGCAGCCCCAGGGACTACACCTTC.

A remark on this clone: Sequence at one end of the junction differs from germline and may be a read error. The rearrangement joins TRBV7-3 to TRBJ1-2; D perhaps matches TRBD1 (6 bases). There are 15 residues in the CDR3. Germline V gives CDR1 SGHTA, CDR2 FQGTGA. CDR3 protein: CASSLTGGRGPCGAF. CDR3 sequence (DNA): TGTGCCAGCAGCTTAACGGGTGGGCGGGGGCCCTGTGGCGCCTTC.

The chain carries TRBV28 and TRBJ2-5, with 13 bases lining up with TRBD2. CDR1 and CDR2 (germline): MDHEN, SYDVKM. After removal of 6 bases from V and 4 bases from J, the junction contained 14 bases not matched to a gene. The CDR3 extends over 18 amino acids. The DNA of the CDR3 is TGTGCCAGCAGCCCACTAGCGGGAGGGCGGGGGGTCAGAGAGACCCAGTACTTC. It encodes CASSPLAGGRGVRETQYF.

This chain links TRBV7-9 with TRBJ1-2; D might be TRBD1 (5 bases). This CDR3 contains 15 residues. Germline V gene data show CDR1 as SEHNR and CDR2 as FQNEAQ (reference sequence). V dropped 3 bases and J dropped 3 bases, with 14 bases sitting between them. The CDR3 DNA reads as TGTGCCAGCAGCTTTGGGATAGGGGCTGACTATGGCTACACCTTC. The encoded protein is CASSFGIGADYGYTF.

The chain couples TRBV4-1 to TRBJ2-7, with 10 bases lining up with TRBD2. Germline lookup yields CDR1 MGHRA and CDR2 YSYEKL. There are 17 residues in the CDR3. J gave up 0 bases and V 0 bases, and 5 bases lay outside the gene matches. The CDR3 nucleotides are TGCGCCAGCAGCCAAGATGGAGCGGGGGGGCCCTCCTACGAGCAGTACTTC. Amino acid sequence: CASSQDGAGGPSYEQYF.

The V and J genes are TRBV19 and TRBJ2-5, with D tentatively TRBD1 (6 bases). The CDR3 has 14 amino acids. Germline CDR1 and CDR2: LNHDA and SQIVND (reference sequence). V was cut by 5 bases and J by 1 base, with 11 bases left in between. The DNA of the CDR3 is TGTGCCAGTAGTCCCCGACAGGCCCAAGAGACCCAGTACTTC. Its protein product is CASSPRQAQETQYF.

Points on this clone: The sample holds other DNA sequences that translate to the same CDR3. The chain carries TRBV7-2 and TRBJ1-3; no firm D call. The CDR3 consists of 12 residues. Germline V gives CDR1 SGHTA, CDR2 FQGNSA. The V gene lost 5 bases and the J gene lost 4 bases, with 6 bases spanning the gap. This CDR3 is CASSNRGNTIYF. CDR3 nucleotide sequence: TGTGCCAGCAGCAACCGGGGAAACACCATATATTTT.

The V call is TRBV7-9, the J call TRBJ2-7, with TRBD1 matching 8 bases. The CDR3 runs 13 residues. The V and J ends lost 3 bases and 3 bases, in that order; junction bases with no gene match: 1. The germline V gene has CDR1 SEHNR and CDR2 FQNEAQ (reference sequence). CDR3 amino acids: CASSLDRVYEQYF. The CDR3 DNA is TGTGCCAGCAGCTTGGACAGGGTCTACGAGCAGTACTTC.

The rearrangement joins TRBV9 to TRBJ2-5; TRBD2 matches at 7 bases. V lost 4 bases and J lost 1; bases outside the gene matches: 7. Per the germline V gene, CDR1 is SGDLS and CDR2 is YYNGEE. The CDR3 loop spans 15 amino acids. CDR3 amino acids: CASSPSGGLQETQYF. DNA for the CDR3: TGTGCCAGCAGCCCCTCGGGGGGACTCCAAGAGACCCAGTACTTC.

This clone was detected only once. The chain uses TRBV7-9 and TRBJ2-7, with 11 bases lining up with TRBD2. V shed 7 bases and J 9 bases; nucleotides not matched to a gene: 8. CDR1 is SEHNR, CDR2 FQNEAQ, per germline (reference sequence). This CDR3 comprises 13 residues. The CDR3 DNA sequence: TGTGCCAGCACCCTGACTAGCGGGGAGAGGCAGTACTTC. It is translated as CASTLTSGERQYF.

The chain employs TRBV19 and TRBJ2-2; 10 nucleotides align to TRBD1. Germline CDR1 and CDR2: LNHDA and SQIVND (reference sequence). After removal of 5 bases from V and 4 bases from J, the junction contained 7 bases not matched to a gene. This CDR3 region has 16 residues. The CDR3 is CASSPGTGAVTGELFF. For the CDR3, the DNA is TGTGCCAGTAGTCCCGGGACAGGGGCTGTCACCGGGGAGCTGTTTTTT.

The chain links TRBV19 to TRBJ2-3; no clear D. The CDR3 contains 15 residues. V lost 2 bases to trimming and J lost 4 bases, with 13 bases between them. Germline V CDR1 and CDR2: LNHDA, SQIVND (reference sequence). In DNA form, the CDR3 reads TGTGCCAGTAGTATACCCCGCGGAGTCGCAGATACGCAGTATTTT. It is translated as CASSIPRGVADTQYF.

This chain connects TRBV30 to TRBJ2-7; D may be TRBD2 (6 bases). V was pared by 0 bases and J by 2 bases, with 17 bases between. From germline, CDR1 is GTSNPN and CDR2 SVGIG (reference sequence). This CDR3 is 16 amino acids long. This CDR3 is CAWSVRLAGNPYEQYF. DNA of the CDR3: TGTGCCTGGAGTGTACGGCTTGCGGGGAACCCCTACGAGCAGTACTTC.

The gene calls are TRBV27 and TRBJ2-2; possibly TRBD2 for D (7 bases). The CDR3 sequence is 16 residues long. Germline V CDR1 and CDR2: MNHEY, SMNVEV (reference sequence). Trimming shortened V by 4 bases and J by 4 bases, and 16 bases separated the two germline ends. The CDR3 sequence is CASSSPRRGGTGELFF. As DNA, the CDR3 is TGTGCCAGCAGTTCACCTCGGAGGGGGGGCACCGGGGAGCTGTTTTTT.

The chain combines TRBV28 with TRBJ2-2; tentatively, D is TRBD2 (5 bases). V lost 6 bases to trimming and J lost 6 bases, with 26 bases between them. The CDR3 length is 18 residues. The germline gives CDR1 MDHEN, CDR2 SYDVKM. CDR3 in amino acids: CASSLVRAAGVRSGELFF. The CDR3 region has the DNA TGTGCCAGCAGCCTCGTCCGGGCGGCCGGGGTTCGGTCCGGGGAGCTGTTTTTT.

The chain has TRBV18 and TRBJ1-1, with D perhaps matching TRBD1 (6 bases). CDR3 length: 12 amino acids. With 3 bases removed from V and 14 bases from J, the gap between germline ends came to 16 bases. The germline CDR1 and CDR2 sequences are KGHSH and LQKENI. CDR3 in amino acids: CASSPPSRQDFF. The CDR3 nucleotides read TGTGCCAGCTCACCCCCCTCGAGACAGGACTTCTTT.

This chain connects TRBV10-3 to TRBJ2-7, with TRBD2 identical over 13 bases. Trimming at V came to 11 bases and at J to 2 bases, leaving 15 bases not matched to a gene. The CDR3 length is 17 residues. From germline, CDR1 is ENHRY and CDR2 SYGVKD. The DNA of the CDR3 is TGTGCCGCCGACTCCACCGGGACTAGCGGGATCCCCTACGAGCAGTACTTC. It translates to CAADSTGTSGIPYEQYF.